The 30 T cell receptor beta chains below all came from one sample that was sequenced in a study of read filtering for tumor transcriptome and immune sequencing (dated by TCRdb to 2020 to 2021). TCRdb records Illumina HiSeq 4000 as the sequencer. TCR libraries were constructed from roughly 380 ng RNA using the Immunoverse kit, and molecular barcoded adaptors covering alpha/delta and beta/gamma chains were employed. Using fastp at Q25 and MiXCR, TCRdb reprocessed the public reads and kept productive beta chains. A single entry per CDR3 protein holds the most common genes and DNA from its merged rows. This sample lists approximately 37,000 distinct CDR3 sequences; 11% to 15% were detected once. More than 15% of the sample lies in the top ten. The sample was a population of CD138-negative cells sorted from bone marrow. The cell subset or site label, as the study defines it: bone marrow mononuclear cells depleted of CD138+ plasma/myeloma cells by negative magnetic selection. The source of these receptors is a donor at least 40 years old with multiple myeloma.

This clonotype has a count of ten or more. A much larger clone differs by one base, so this may be a read error. The rearrangement uses TRBV29-1 and TRBJ2-1, with D unclear. CDR3 length: 12 residues. The germline V gene has CDR1 SQVTM and CDR2 ANQGSEA. CDR3 loop: CSVVGLHNGQFF. CDR3 in DNA: TGCAGCGTTGTGGGCCTTCACAATGGGCAGTTCTTC.

This clonotype has a count of ten or more. The chain has TRBV28 and TRBJ2-5, with D possibly matching TRBD2 (6 bases). The CDR3 has 13 amino acids. V dropped 6 bases and J dropped 5 bases, with 13 bases sitting between them. From germline, CDR1 is MDHEN and CDR2 SYDVKM. CDR3 in DNA: TGTGCCAGCAGGTATAGGGGAGGTGAGACCCAGTACTTC. Protein product: CASRYRGGETQYF.

This clonotype occurred many times. V usage is TRBV18 and J usage is TRBJ2-1, with 7 bases matching TRBD2. The germline V gene has CDR1 KGHSH and CDR2 LQKENI. The CDR3 loop spans 15 amino acids. Trimming at V came to 2 bases and at J to 4 bases, leaving 5 bases not matched to a gene. This CDR3 is CASSPIWGGYNEQFF. As DNA, the CDR3 is TGTGCCAGCTCACCAATCTGGGGGGGGTACAATGAGCAGTTCTTC.

This clonotype has at least ten counts. The junction differs from germline at one of its ends, possibly a read error. V and J are TRBV7-2 and TRBJ2-2; TRBD1 matches 11 bases. The CDR3 loop spans 15 amino acids. CDR1 and CDR2 from the germline V gene are SGHTA and FQGNSA. The DNA of the CDR3 is TGCGCGGGACAGGGGGTTCAGCCGAACACCGGGGAGCTGTTTTTT. It is translated as CAGQGVQPNTGELFF.

This clonotype was seen ten or more times. A read error may be the cause here, since a much bigger clone is one base away. The chain carries TRBV5-1 and TRBJ1-1; the D gene is possibly TRBD1 (5 bases). This CDR3 has 12 amino acids. Germline CDR1 and CDR2: SGHRS and YFSETQ. The CDR3 DNA sequence: TGCACCAGCAGCTTCTCCGAGGGGGAAGCTTTCTTT. Its translation: CTSSFSEGEAFF.

The chain combines TRBV7-9 with TRBJ2-3, with TRBD1 matching over 10 bases. With 4 bases clipped from V and 8 bases from J, the junction kept 9 bases outside the gene matches. Germline CDR1 and CDR2: SEHNR and FQNEAQ (reference sequence). The CDR3 contains 15 residues. The CDR3 region has the DNA TGTGCCAGCAGCTCAGCCGGGACAGGGGAAGGTACGCAGTATTTT. This codes for CASSSAGTGEGTQYF.

This clonotype was seen ten or more times. V usage is TRBV9 and J usage is TRBJ2-3, with a tentative D call TRBD1 (6 bases). Germline CDR1 SGDLS, CDR2 YYNGEE. The CDR3 has 13 residues. Trimming cost V 4 bases and J 2 bases, with 8 bases left between them. Written as DNA, the CDR3 is TGTGCCAGCAGCAAGGGGGACACAGATACGCAGTATTTT. Translated: CASSKGDTDTQYF. Full variable domain (missing parts from reference TRBV9 and TRBJ2-3): DSGVTQTPKHLITATGQRVTLRCSPRSGDLSVYWYQQSLDQGLQFLIQYYNGEERAKGNILERFSAQQFPDLHSELNLSSLELGDSALYFCASSKGDTDTQYFGPGTRLTVL.

This clonotype occurred a few times. The genes are TRBV14 and TRBJ2-3; no clear D. The V end was cut by 4 bases, the J end by 2 bases, with 16 bases between. Per germline, CDR1 SGHDN and CDR2 FVKESK. The CDR3 loop spans 16 amino acids. In nucleotides, the CDR3 is TGTGCCAGCAGCCGACCACCGGGCCAACCCACAGATACGCAGTATTTT. Translating it yields CASSRPPGQPTDTQYF.

This clonotype came up many times. This chain links TRBV19 with TRBJ2-2, with D maybe TRBD2 (7 bases). Trimming shortened V by 8 bases and J by 5 bases, and 18 bases separated the two germline ends. Germline values: CDR1 LNHDA, CDR2 SQIVND (reference sequence). The CDR3 length is 15 residues. DNA of the CDR3: TGTGCCAGTTATAGGGGGGGGGCTCGGACCGGGGAGCTGTTTTTT. Protein sequence: CASYRGGARTGELFF.

This clonotype has at least ten counts. The rearrangement joins TRBV7-9 to TRBJ1-1; no definite D call. The germline gives CDR1 SEHNR, CDR2 FQNEAQ (reference sequence). The CDR3 spans 13 residues. Trimming removed 5 bases at V and 1 base at J, with 8 bases between. CDR3 residues: CASSITTNTEAFF. The CDR3 bases are TGTGCCAGCAGCATTACAACGAACACTGAAGCTTTCTTT.

Many counts were recorded for this clonotype. The chain is built from TRBV4-3 and TRBJ1-5; a weak D match, TRBD1 (5 bases). The germline CDR1 and CDR2 sequences are LGHNA and YSLEER. The V and J ends lost 1 base and 5 bases respectively, with 9 bases between them. The CDR3 loop spans 14 amino acids. The CDR3 is CASSQGGFDQPQHF. The CDR3 DNA sequence: TGCGCCAGCAGCCAAGGGGGGTTTGATCAGCCCCAGCATTTT.

This clonotype is medium-sized (0.01 to 0.1%) in the sample. The V gene is TRBV4-3, the J gene TRBJ2-2; tentatively, D is TRBD1 or TRBD2 (5 bases each). Trimming took off 1 base at V and 5 bases at J, with 11 bases between the two ends. The CDR3 length is 15 residues. CDR1 and CDR2 (germline): LGHNA, YSLEER. CDR3: CASSQGDGETGELFF. The DNA for the CDR3 is TGCGCCAGCAGCCAAGGGGACGGGGAAACCGGGGAGCTGTTTTTT.

This clonotype was counted at least ten times. The chain couples TRBV6-2 or TRBV6-3 to TRBJ2-1; 12 nucleotides align to TRBD2. V was clipped by 2 bases and J by 9 bases; unmatched bases: 5. CDR3 length: 15 amino acids. Germline V gene data show CDR1 as MNHEY and CDR2 as SVGEGT. CDR3 nucleotide sequence: TGTGCCAGCAGTTACGCTAGCGGGGGGGGGGGTGAGCAGTTCTTC. It codes for CASSYASGGGGEQFF.

This clonotype was seen at least ten times. This chain joins TRBV3-1 and TRBJ2-1; no firm D call. The CDR3 is 12 residues long. CDR1 is LGHDT, CDR2 YNNKEL, per germline (reference sequence). V dropped 4 bases and J dropped 9 bases, with 10 bases sitting between them. DNA of the CDR3: TGTGCCAGCAGCCCTACGTCCGGTGAGCAGTTCTTC. Translating gives CASSPTSGEQFF.

This clonotype was picked up many times. This sequence joins TRBV7-9 and TRBJ1-5; D is perhaps TRBD1 (6 bases). V shed 5 bases and J shed 3 bases, with 14 bases lying between them. Germline V gene sequence: CDR1 SEHNR, CDR2 FQNEAQ (reference sequence). The CDR3 consists of 15 residues. CDR3 bases: TGTGCCAGCAGCCAGGGGACCTTCTCCAATCAGCCCCAGCATTTT. Translating it yields CASSQGTFSNQPQHF.

This clonotype was counted ten times or more. The chain has TRBV11-2 and TRBJ1-1; D perhaps matches TRBD1 (5 bases). V was trimmed by 3 bases and J by 4 bases, leaving 12 bases between them. The V gene's germline CDR1 is SGHAT and CDR2 FQNNGV. The CDR3 covers 14 residues. The CDR3 region has the DNA TGTGCCAGCAGCTTTTCCCAGGGTGTCACTGAAGCTTTCTTT. Translation gives CASSFSQGVTEAFF.

The V and J genes are TRBV5-4 and TRBJ2-2, with D maybe TRBD2 (6 bases). Between the trimmed V and J ends, which lost 4 bases and 4 bases, there was a span of 14 bases. CDR1 is SGHNT, CDR2 YYREEE, per germline (reference sequence). The CDR3 extends over 15 amino acids. The CDR3: CASSGGWWGTGELFF. CDR3 DNA sequence: TGTGCCAGCAGCGGGGGGTGGTGGGGCACCGGGGAGCTGTTTTTT.

This clonotype has a count of ten or more. J is TRBJ2-3 and V is TRBV2; D is uncertain. The CDR3 consists of 11 residues. V gave up 10 bases and J gave up 0 bases, with 5 bases separating them. Germline V gene sequence: CDR1 SNHLY, CDR2 FYNNEI. CDR3 region: CATPSTDTQYF. The CDR3 DNA reads TGTGCCACCCCAAGCACAGATACGCAGTATTTT.

This clonotype was observed many times. The chain couples TRBV6-2 or TRBV6-3 to TRBJ2-7; TRBD2 is a possible D gene (6 bases). This CDR3 has 13 amino acids. Trimming shortened V by 8 bases and J by 2 bases, and 13 bases separated the two germline ends. Germline V gives CDR1 MNHEY, CDR2 SVGEGT. DNA for the CDR3: TGTGCCAGCCACTCGACGGGGGCCTACGAGCAGTACTTC. Amino acids: CASHSTGAYEQYF.

This clonotype came up many times. The genes are TRBV6-1 and TRBJ1-5; 10 nucleotides align to TRBD1. The germline CDR1 and CDR2 sequences are MNHNS and SASEGT. Trimming cost V 8 bases and J 6 bases; bases outside gene matches: 7. The CDR3 sequence is 14 residues long. CDR3 amino acids: CASSGTGEGQPQHF. The CDR3 nucleotides are TGTGCCAGCTCTGGGACAGGGGAAGGTCAGCCCCAGCATTTT.

This clonotype was counted ten times or more. The V and J genes are TRBV28 and TRBJ1-1; weak D call: TRBD1 (5 bases). CDR3 length: 12 residues. Germline V gene lookup returns CDR1 MDHEN and CDR2 SYDVKM. Trimming stripped 8 bases from V and 1 base from J, with 8 bases between. The DNA of the CDR3 is TGTGCCAGCGGGGCACGGAACACTGAAGCTTTCTTT. This translates into CASGARNTEAFF. The complete variable domain, with remaining parts taken from reference TRBV28 and TRBJ1-1, reads DVKVTQSSRYLVKRTGEKVFLECVQDMDHENMFWYRQDPGLGLRLIYFSYDVKMKEKGDIPEGYSVSREKKERFSLILESASTNQTSMYLCASGARNTEAFFGQGTRLTVV.

Only a few counts were recorded for this clonotype. V and J are TRBV7-3 and TRBJ2-7; 8 nucleotides match TRBD2. V lost 5 bases to trimming and J lost 4 bases; unmatched junction nucleotides: 7. The CDR3 consists of 14 residues. Germline lookup yields CDR1 SGHTA and CDR2 FQGTGA. The CDR3 loop is CASSPSPSGYEQYF. CDR3 nucleotides: TGTGCCAGCAGCCCGAGCCCTAGCGGGTACGAGCAGTACTTC.

At least ten counts were recorded for this clonotype. V usage is TRBV10-2 and J usage is TRBJ1-1; D may be TRBD1 (5 bases). From germline, CDR1 is WSHSY and CDR2 SAAADI. V dropped 0 bases and J dropped 4 bases, with 12 bases sitting between them. The CDR3 is 15 amino acids. The CDR3 DNA sequence: TGCGCCAGCAGTGAGTCTTGGAGCGGGACCACTGAAGCTTTCTTT. Translated, it gives CASSESWSGTTEAFF.

This clonotype was detected many times. The V gene is TRBV9, the J gene TRBJ1-5, with D unresolved. The CDR3 loop spans 15 amino acids. Trimming shortened V by 0 bases and J by 2 bases, and 9 bases separated the two germline ends. CDR1 SGDLS and CDR2 YYNGEE come from the germline V gene. The CDR3 nucleotides read TGTGCCAGCAGCGTAGGCGACGGACGCAATCAGCCCCAGCATTTT. Its translation: CASSVGDGRNQPQHF.

This clonotype was seen more than once but under ten times. With a much larger clone just one base away, this may be a read error. The chain combines TRBV20-1 with TRBJ1-5; D call uncertain. Between the trimmed V and J ends, which lost 0 bases and 9 bases, there was a span of 9 bases. The CDR3 loop spans 12 amino acids. Per germline, CDR1 DFQATT and CDR2 SNEGSKA (reference sequence). The CDR3, as DNA: TGCAGTGCTAGAGAAGGGCCACTGCCCCAGCATTTT. Its translation is CSAREGPLPQHF.

At least ten counts were recorded for this clonotype. The V and J genes are TRBV5-4 and TRBJ1-4, with D unresolved. V was cut by 0 bases and J by 8 bases, with 8 bases left in between. The CDR3 is 13 amino acids. The germline gives CDR1 SGHNT, CDR2 YYREEE (reference sequence). The CDR3 spells CASSLAVDEKLFF. The CDR3 DNA follows: TGTGCCAGCAGCTTGGCCGTAGACGAAAAACTGTTTTTT.

This clonotype has only a few counts. The V and J genes are TRBV10-3 and TRBJ2-2, with D unresolved. V lost 3 bases and J 1 base, leaving 9 bases between the germline ends. The CDR3 sequence is 15 residues long. Per the germline V gene, CDR1 is ENHRY and CDR2 is SYGVKD. The CDR3 DNA reads as TGTGCCATCAGTGACCACCTACGGAACACCGGGGAGCTGTTTTTT. This encodes CAISDHLRNTGELFF.

This clonotype was seen more than once but under ten times. The conserved phenylalanine or tryptophan is not found at the CDR3 terminus, so this likely reflects a read error. The chain carries TRBV10-3 and TRBJ2-7; 8 bases align to TRBD1. V lost 4 bases to trimming and J lost 6 bases; unmatched junction nucleotides: 5. The CDR3 extends over 13 amino acids. Germline V lookup: CDR1 ENHRY, CDR2 SYGVKD. CDR3 loop: CAISAGQAFEQYS. The CDR3 nucleotides are TGTGCCATCAGTGCGGGACAGGCGTTCGAGCAGTACTCC.

This clonotype was counted many times. This may be a read error: a much more frequent sequence differs by one nucleotide. This chain links TRBV4-1 with TRBJ2-1; D not certain. The CDR3 contains 13 residues. The germline CDR1 and CDR2 sequences are MGHRA and YSYEKL. CDR3 amino acids: CASSQDYYNGQFF. Here the CDR3 DNA reads TGCGCCAGCAGCCAAGACTACTACAATGGGCAGTTCTTC.

In this sample, this clonotype turned up many times. The rearrangement uses TRBV5-1 and TRBJ2-2, with TRBD2 identical over 7 bases. CDR1 is SGHRS, CDR2 YFSETQ, per germline. This CDR3 is 14 amino acids long. V lost 4 bases to trimming and J lost 6 bases; unmatched junction nucleotides: 6. The CDR3 DNA reads TGCGCCAGCAGCCCCCGACTAGCTCCCGGGGAGCTGTTTTTT. Protein: CASSPRLAPGELFF.